The 13 T cell receptor beta chains presented below share a single source sample, sequenced in a study of beta chain features in type 1 diabetes. General study points: Across all four CD4+ subsets, people with type 1 diabetes showed modestly shorter TCRB CDR3s.

Expressed TCRB transcripts were sequenced, since all the RNA that had been isolated was reverse transcribed. Some clones are missing from TCRdb's copy, which holds only in-frame ones; the method was immunoSEQ multiplex PCR. Of tens of thousands of clones in the sample, approximately 61% were seen once. The antigens for these receptors are not known. The sample comprised Tregs from blood. Every receptor here comes from a man younger than 40 with type 1 diabetes. Some clones in this sample may be carry-over from other donors' samples.

The J gene is TRBJ2-7, the V gene TRBV28; 13 bases fit TRBD2. Germline trimming cut 6 bases from V and 9 bases from J; bases unmatched to any gene: 11. CDR3 length: 15 residues. The germline V gene has CDR1 MDHEN and CDR2 SYDVKM. The CDR3 is CASRPRRTSGGRQYF. The CDR3 DNA is TGTGCCAGCAGGCCAAGGCGGACTAGCGGGGGCCGGCAGTACTTC.

This chain uses TRBV7-2 with TRBJ2-3; D is uncertain. Germline lookup yields CDR1 SGHTA and CDR2 FQGNSA. V gave up 5 bases and J gave up 3 bases, with 6 bases separating them. The CDR3 extends over 12 amino acids. CDR3 sequence (DNA): TGTGCCAGCAGCCACGGGACAGATACGCAGTATTTT. It specifies CASSHGTDTQYF.

This clone has only one observation. This chain links TRBV5-6 with TRBJ2-5; TRBD2 agrees at 9 bases. The DNA end is more similar to TRBJ2-7, so the J call may be wrong. There are 16 residues in the CDR3. Looked up from germline, CDR1 is SGHDT and CDR2 is YYEEEE. For the CDR3, the DNA is TGTGCCAGCAGCTGGACCATGGGCGGGGGGGCCTCCGAGCAGTACTTC. Its translation is CASSWTMGGGASEQYF.

CDR3 in amino acids: CASSYPTGDTQYF. The DNA of the CDR3 is TGTGCCAGCAGTTATCCGACAGGAGATACGCAGTATTTT. V usage is TRBV6-6 and J usage is TRBJ2-3, with D maybe TRBD1 (6 bases). V gave up 3 bases and J gave up 5 bases, with 9 bases separating them. Germline V gene sequence: CDR1 MNHNY, CDR2 SVGAGI (reference sequence). This CDR3 is built from 13 residues.

A few counts support this clone. The J gene is TRBJ1-1, the V gene TRBV29-1; D is undetermined. The CDR3 extends over 10 amino acids. From germline, CDR1 is SQVTM and CDR2 ANQGSEA. Between the trimmed V and J ends, which lost 7 bases and 1 base, there was a span of 4 bases. In DNA, the CDR3 is TGCAGCGGTCAGAACACTGAAGCTTTCTTT. Encoded protein: CSGQNTEAFF.

This clone was seen a single time. The chain combines TRBV11-2 with TRBJ2-3; 12 bases match TRBD2. There are 15 residues in the CDR3. V was clipped by 4 bases and J by 7 bases; unmatched bases: 6. CDR1 is SGHAT, CDR2 FQNNGV, per germline. DNA of the CDR3: TGTGCCAGCAGCTACCTAGCGGGGGGGCTTAATACGCAGTATTTT. Translating it yields CASSYLAGGLNTQYF.

V usage is TRBV7-8 and J usage is TRBJ1-2; 8 positions match TRBD1. CDR1 is SGHVS and CDR2 is FQNEAQ in the germline V gene. The trim removed 10 bases at V and 6 bases at J, leaving 4 bases unmatched. This CDR3 contains 11 residues. This CDR3 reads CAIRQGNGYTF. The CDR3 coding sequence is TGTGCCATTCGACAGGGGAATGGCTACACCTTC. The variable domain in full, completed from reference TRBV7-8 and TRBJ1-2, reads GAGVSQSPRYKVAKRGQDVALRCDPISGHVSLFWYQQALGQGPEFLTYFQNEAQLDKSGLPSDRFFAERPEGSVSTLKIQRTQQEDSAVYLCAIRQGNGYTFGSGTRLTVV.

This chain joins TRBV7-9 and TRBJ2-3, with D possibly TRBD2 on 7 matching bases. The V end lost 2 bases, the J end lost 0 bases, and 9 bases lay between the germline ends. The CDR3 extends over 15 amino acids. Germline assignment: CDR1 SEHNR and CDR2 FQNEAQ (reference sequence). CDR3: CASSLRGASTDTQYF. The CDR3 region has the DNA TGTGCCAGCAGCTTACGGGGGGCTAGCACAGATACGCAGTATTTT.

The chain is built from TRBV25-1 and TRBJ1-2; possibly TRBD1 for D (5 bases). The CDR3 runs 14 residues. The V end was cut by 6 bases, the J end by 0 bases, with 11 bases between. CDR1 is MGHDK and CDR2 is SYGVNS in the germline V gene. CDR3 sequence (DNA): TGTGCCAGCAGGACAGATCGCCCTAACTATGGCTACACCTTC. It encodes CASRTDRPNYGYTF.

V is TRBV5-6 and J is TRBJ1-2; unclear D gene. CDR3 length: 15 residues. Trimming pared 0 bases from V and 1 base from J, leaving 10 bases between. CDR1 is SGHDT and CDR2 is YYEEEE in the germline V gene. The chain's CDR3 is CASSLGGRHNYGYTF. Written as DNA, the CDR3 is TGTGCCAGCAGCTTGGGAGGCCGCCATAACTATGGCTACACCTTC.

The rearrangement links TRBV7-9 to TRBJ2-5, with a tentative D call TRBD2 (7 bases). V was pared by 5 bases and J by 5 bases, with 18 bases between. Germline loops: CDR1 SEHNR, CDR2 FQNEAQ (reference sequence). The CDR3 has 15 amino acids. The CDR3 coding sequence is TGTGCCAGCAGCCCCGACGGGCGGGGGCCGGAGACCCAGTACTTC. It yields the protein CASSPDGRGPETQYF.

This clone was recorded only once. The chain couples TRBV5-1 to TRBJ1-3, with 7 bases aligning to TRBD1. The trim removed 0 bases at V and 2 bases at J, leaving 8 bases unmatched. The CDR3 length is 17 residues. CDR1 and CDR2 (germline): SGHRS, YFSETQ. CDR3 sequence reads: CASSLEVVRGPGNTIYF. CDR3 nucleotide sequence: TGCGCCAGCAGCTTGGAGGTTGTTAGGGGGCCTGGAAACACCATATATTTT.

V and J are TRBV4-3 and TRBJ2-7, with D uncertain. V shed 1 base and J shed 3 bases, with 10 bases lying between them. The germline V gene has CDR1 LGHNA and CDR2 YSLEER. The CDR3 is 14 amino acids. The CDR3 nucleotides read TGCGCCAGCAGCCAAGGTCCGCCGGTCTACGAGCAGTACTTC. It codes for CASSQGPPVYEQYF.